This T cell receptor beta chain was documented in a study of blood T cells in healthy people across ages (dated by TCRdb to the mid-2010s). Some background on the complete study: Template switching captured roughly one uniquely barcoded TCR beta cDNA molecule per two T cells in model experiments. Age-related changes in TCR beta repertoire diversity were measured in the study by deep sequencing normalized with unique cDNA molecular identifiers. Donors were grouped into four age groups: young (average 16 years), middle-aged (39), aged (around 60) and long-lived (roughly 80). To avoid experimental bias, donors of different ages were randomly spread across the sequencing lanes. The study analyzed two additional independent replicas of 1 million unique cDNA reads from the same blood draw for two donors, one aged 18 to 30 and one aged 80 or older. Study-wide findings and limitations: As age increased, observed TCR beta diversity per million T cells dropped in a roughly linear way, and a significant reduction was already evident by age 40. Compared with the aged group, the long-lived group had more naive CD4+ T cells, fewer expanded clones and increased TCR diversity, suggesting age selection. Estimates of total diversity from one million sequenced T cells were regarded as lower bounds and underestimates. There was a strong correlation between observed TCR beta diversity and the percentage of naive T cells measured by flow cytometry. Bulk unsorted PBMC profiling prevented conclusive comparison of naive and antigen-experienced compartments. Because the CMV infection status of the donors was unknown, age-related changes in expanded clonotypes may potentially have been confounded.

This clonotype was seen more than once but under ten times. The antigen it binds to is not known. Base qualities were left out, and no much larger clone turns up one base away. Library preparation employed 5' RACE. The reads were generated on an Illumina HiSeq 2500. The second PCR ran for about 6 to 11 cycles and used a J-beta primer mix along with a sample-barcoded 5' primer. A template-switch 5' adaptor carrying 12 random nucleotides introduced a unique molecular identifier onto each TCR beta cDNA molecule. Each sample yielded at least 2.5 million CDR3-containing paired-end reads. The Mint cDNA synthesis kit, primed by a TRBC-specific oligonucleotide, was used to synthesize first-strand cDNA from all RNA. All cDNA was treated with uracil-DNA glycosylase and then went through a first 18-cycle PCR with the universal primers M1SS and BC2_uni_R. Turning to the authors' computational methods: For normalization, 1 million high-quality reads were randomly selected from each sample, with every read carrying a distinct molecular identifier. Instead of being binned into consensus sequences, reads with shared molecular identifiers were discarded. MiTCR, run with a Q25 quality threshold and the strictest error-elimination algorithm, handled CDR3 identification, clonotype clustering and error correction. A nonparametric unseen species model with Euler transformation was used to estimate a lower bound on total TCR beta diversity. The public reads were run again by TCRdb, first through fastp at Q25 and then through MiXCR, and only productive beta chains were kept. Duplicate CDR3 protein sequences are folded into a single record with the most common DNA and genes. TCRdb's processing, not the study's, gives the V and J calls here. The sample profile shows 1,300,000 or so distinct CDR3 sequences; around 59% of them were found once. 6.5% to 8% of the sample belongs to the ten largest clones.

The roughly 39 donors, aged roughly 6 to 95 years, were systemically healthy Caucasian individuals from Russia. Each donor gave 9 to 10 milliliters of peripheral blood, collected into EDTA-treated Vacutainer tubes. PBMCs were isolated by Ficoll-Paque density-gradient centrifugation, with at least 7 million obtained per sample. Total RNA was extracted from PBMCs with Trizol reagent, with at least 5 micrograms obtained per sample. For every donor, an aliquot of PBMCs went through flow cytometry to measure the percentages of naive CD45RAhigh/CD27high T cells. V and J lose 6 bases and 1 base, and a span of 9 bases separates them. Its CDR3 holds 14 amino acids, cysteine through phenylalanine. Solely the CDR3 DNA is kept, with 42 bases framed from the first base. CDR1 and CDR2 were assigned from the germline V gene (reference sequence) as MNHEY and SMNVEV.

This clonotype originated in a man between 18 and 35 years old in good health. Recombination joined TRBV27 with TRBJ2-2; there is no confident call for the D gene. Material: blood. The bases are TGTGCCAGCAGCCCCGGAGTGAACACCGGGGAGCTGTTTTTT. Its protein is CASSPGVNTGELFF.